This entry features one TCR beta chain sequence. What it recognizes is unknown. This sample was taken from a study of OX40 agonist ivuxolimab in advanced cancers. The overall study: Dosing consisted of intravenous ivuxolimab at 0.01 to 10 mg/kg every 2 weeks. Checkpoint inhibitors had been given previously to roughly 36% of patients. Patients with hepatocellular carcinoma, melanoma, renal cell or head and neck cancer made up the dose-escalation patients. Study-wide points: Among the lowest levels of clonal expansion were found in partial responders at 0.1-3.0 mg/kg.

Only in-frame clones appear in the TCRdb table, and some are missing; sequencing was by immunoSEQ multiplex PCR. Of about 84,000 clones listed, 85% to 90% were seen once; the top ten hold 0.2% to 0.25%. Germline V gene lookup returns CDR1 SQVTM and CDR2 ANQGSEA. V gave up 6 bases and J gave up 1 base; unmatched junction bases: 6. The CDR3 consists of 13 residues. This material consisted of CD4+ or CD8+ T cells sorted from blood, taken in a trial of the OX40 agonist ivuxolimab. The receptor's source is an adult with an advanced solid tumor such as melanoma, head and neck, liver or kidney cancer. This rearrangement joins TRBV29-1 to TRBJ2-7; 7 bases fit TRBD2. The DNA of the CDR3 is TGCAGCGTCAGCGGGACTCTATCCTACGAGCAGTACTTC. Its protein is CSVSGTLSYEQYF.